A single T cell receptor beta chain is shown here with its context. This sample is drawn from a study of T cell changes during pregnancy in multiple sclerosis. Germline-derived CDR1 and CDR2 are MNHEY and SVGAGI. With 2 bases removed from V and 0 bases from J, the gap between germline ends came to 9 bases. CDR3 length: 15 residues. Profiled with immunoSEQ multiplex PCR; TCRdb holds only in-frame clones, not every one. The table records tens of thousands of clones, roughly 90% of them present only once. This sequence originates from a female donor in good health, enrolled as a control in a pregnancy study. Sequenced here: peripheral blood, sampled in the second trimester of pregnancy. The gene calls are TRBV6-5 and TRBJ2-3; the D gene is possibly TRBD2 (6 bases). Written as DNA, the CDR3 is TGTGCCAGCAGTTACGCTAGCGCGAGCACAGATACGCAGTATTTT. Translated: CASSYASASTDTQYF.